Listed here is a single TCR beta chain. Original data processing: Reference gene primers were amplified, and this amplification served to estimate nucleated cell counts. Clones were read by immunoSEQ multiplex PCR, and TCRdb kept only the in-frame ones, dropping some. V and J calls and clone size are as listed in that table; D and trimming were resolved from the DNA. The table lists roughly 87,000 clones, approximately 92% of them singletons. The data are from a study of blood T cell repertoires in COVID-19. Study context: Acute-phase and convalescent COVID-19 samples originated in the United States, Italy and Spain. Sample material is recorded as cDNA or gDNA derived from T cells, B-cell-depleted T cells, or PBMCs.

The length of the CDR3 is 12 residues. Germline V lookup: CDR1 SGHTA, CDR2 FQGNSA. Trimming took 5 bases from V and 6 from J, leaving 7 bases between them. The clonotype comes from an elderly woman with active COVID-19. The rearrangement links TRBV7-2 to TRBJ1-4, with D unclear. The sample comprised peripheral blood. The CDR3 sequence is CASSVPDEKLFF. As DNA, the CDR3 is TGTGCCAGCAGCGTCCCGGATGAAAAACTGTTTTTT.